These T cell receptor beta chains were read from a single sample in a study of neoadjuvant nivolumab and ipilimumab in lung cancer. Only in-frame clones appear in the TCRdb table, and some are missing; sequencing was by immunoSEQ multiplex PCR. The data show approximately 17,000 clones, under 80% seen once. The material was tumor tissue, obtained after neoadjuvant nivolumab, alone or with ipilimumab, at or shortly before surgery. These receptor sequences come from an adult with non-small cell lung cancer. The CDR3 runs from the conserved cysteine through the conserved F or W. A D gene is named only where the DNA matches it firmly. The size entry is marked missing in some rows and otherwise reads once, few, many or a size class.

j_call d_call clone_size v_call cdr3_nt cdr3_aa
TRBJ2-2 - - TRBV19 TGTGCCAGTAGTATCCGGGGTAACACCGGGGAGCTGTTTTTT CASSIRGNTGELFF
TRBJ2-2 - - TRBV11-2 TGTGCCAGCAGCTTAGCCGGATACACCGGGGAGCTGTTTTTT CASSLAGYTGELFF
TRBJ2-1 TRBD2 few TRBV7-6 TGTGCCAGCAGCTTAACTAGCGGGAAAAACAATGAGCAGTTCTTC CASSLTSGKNNEQFF
TRBJ1-2 - - TRBV2 TGTGCCAGCAGTAAGAGGGACTATGGCTACACCTTC CASSKRDYGYTF
TRBJ2-7 - - TRBV18 TGTGCCAGCTCACTCCAGGCAGGGCCTGGCGAGCAGTACTTC CASSLQAGPGEQYF
TRBJ2-7 - - TRBV28 TGTGCCAGCAGTTTAAAGGCCAGCTTGGGCTCCTACGAGCAGTACTTC CASSLKASLGSYEQYF
TRBJ2-3 TRBD2 - TRBV7-2 TGTGCCAGCAGCTCCGGGGGGGGTGTAGATACGCAGTATTTT CASSSGGGVDTQYF
TRBJ1-1 - - TRBV30 TGTGCCTGGAGTGGGGTTCGAGCTTTCTTT CAWSGVRAFF
TRBJ1-1 - - TRBV2 TGTGCCAGGGGGAAAGGAGAGACAATTCCTTTCCCTGAAGCTTTCTTT CARGKGETIPFPEAFF
TRBJ2-7 - - TRBV9 TGTGCCAGCTCAAGCGACAGGTTATACGAGCAGTACTTC CASSSDRLYEQYF
TRBJ1-2 TRBD1 - TRBV4-2 TGTGCCAGCAGCCGCGAAGCGACAGGGGAGCACTATGGCTACACCTTC CASSREATGEHYGYTF
TRBJ1-2 - - TRBV30 TGTGCCTGGAGTATATCTTTCTATGGCTACACCTTC CAWSISFYGYTF
TRBJ2-1 TRBD2 - TRBV9 TGTGCCAGCAGTGATCTAGCGGGAGGTAATGAGCAGTTCTTC CASSDLAGGNEQFF
TRBJ1-1 TRBD1 - TRBV29-1 TGCAGCGTTAAACCGGGACAGGGGTACACTGAAGCTTTCTTT CSVKPGQGYTEAFF
TRBJ1-1 TRBD1 - TRBV5-6 TGTGCCAGCAGCCCGAGACAGGGTAGGGCTTTCTTT CASSPRQGRAFF
TRBJ1-2 TRBD1 once TRBV5-6 TGTGCCAGCAGCTTGGCACCTCAGGGGGGAATTGATGGCTACACCTTC CASSLAPQGGIDGYTF
TRBJ1-5 - - TRBV5-6 TGTGCCAGCAGCTTGAACTGGGGCGGTCAGCCCCAGCATTTT CASSLNWGGQPQHF
TRBJ2-1 - - TRBV7-3 TGTGCCAGCAGAGCAACAGGGCTCAATGAGCAGTTCTTC CASRATGLNEQFF
TRBJ2-5 - - TRBV5-4 TGTGCCAGCAGCTTAGAGGGGGGGCAAGAGACCCAGTACTTC CASSLEGGQETQYF
TRBJ2-2 - few TRBV15 TGTGCCACCAATACAGGGAATACCGGGGAGCTGTTTTTT CATNTGNTGELFF
TRBJ2-7 - - TRBV23-1 TGCGCCAGCAGTCCCCCCTACGAGCAGTACTTC CASSPPYEQYF
TRBJ1-5 TRBD1 - TRBV5-1 TGCGCCAGCAGCTTGGGGGACAGGCTAAGCAATCAGCCCCAGCATTTT CASSLGDRLSNQPQHF
TRBJ2-7 - few TRBV30 TGTGCCTGGACACAGGGTCTGGACGAGCAGTACTTC CAWTQGLDEQYF
TRBJ2-1 TRBD2 - TRBV4-1 TGCGCCAGCAGCCAAAGGCGGGAGGGTCCCTCATGGGAGCAGTTCTTC CASSQRREGPSWEQFF
TRBJ1-1 TRBD1 - TRBV7-8 TGTGCCAGCAGCCCTGGACAGGGGAGGCGCGACACTGAAGCTTTCTTT CASSPGQGRRDTEAFF
TRBJ2-3 - - TRBV7-8 TGTGCCAGCAGCTTAAGAGTAGGCGGTGGCGCAGATACGCAGTATTTT CASSLRVGGGADTQYF
TRBJ2-7 - - TRBV6-5 TGTGCCAGCAGGGGACATTTCCTTTCCTACGAGCAGTACTTC CASRGHFLSYEQYF
TRBJ2-7 TRBD2 few TRBV2 TGTGCCAGCAGTGAACCAGTAAAGAGACTAGCAGGCCCCCTCCCCTACGAGCAGTACTTC CASSEPVKRLAGPLPYEQYF
TRBJ2-7 - once TRBV19 TGTGCCAGTAGTACCGGTTTGACCAACCCATCCTACGAGCAGTACTTC CASSTGLTNPSYEQYF
TRBJ2-7 TRBD1 - TRBV11-3 TGTGCCAGCAGCGACCGGGACAGGGGAATCGACGAGCAGTACTTC CASSDRDRGIDEQYF
TRBJ2-7 - few TRBV2 TGTGCCAGCAAGATACAAGTATCCTACGAGCAGTACTTC CASKIQVSYEQYF
TRBJ2-5 TRBD2 - TRBV4-2 TGTGCCAGCAGCCGAGGACTAGCGGTCCAAGAGACCCAGTACTTC CASSRGLAVQETQYF
TRBJ2-1 TRBD2 - TRBV27 TGTGCCTGCCGGGACTACAATTACAATGAGCAGTTCTTC CACRDYNYNEQFF
TRBJ2-7 TRBD2 - TRBV28 TGTGCCAGCAGTTTATTTACTAGCGGGAGGAACGAGCAGTACTTC CASSLFTSGRNEQYF
TRBJ2-1 TRBD2 - TRBV18 TGTGCCAGCTCACCGGAACTAGCGGATGAGCAGTTCTTC CASSPELADEQFF
TRBJ1-2 TRBD1 - TRBV7-9 TGTGCCAGCAGCTTAGGACAGGGGCAGTATGGCTACACCTTC CASSLGQGQYGYTF
TRBJ2-7 TRBD1 - TRBV18 TGTGCCAGCTCACCGCGGGACAGGGTCCCCCCCTACGAGCAGTACTTC CASSPRDRVPPYEQYF
TRBJ2-3 - - TRBV18 TGTGCCAGCTCACAGACCCCCCTCACAGATACGCAGTATTTT CASSQTPLTDTQYF
TRBJ2-7 TRBD1 once TRBV9 TGTGCCAGCAGCGCCTGGGACAGTTCCTACGAGCAGTACTTC CASSAWDSSYEQYF
TRBJ2-1 - - TRBV11-2 TGTGCCAGCAGCTATGGAGTCGGGGCAGGCCCATACAATGAGCAGTTCTTC CASSYGVGAGPYNEQFF
TRBJ2-2 TRBD1 - TRBV7-6 TGTGCCAGCAGCTTAAACAGGGGGCCCTCGAACACCGGGGAGCTGTTTTTT CASSLNRGPSNTGELFF
TRBJ1-2 - - TRBV30 TGTGCCTGGAGTTACGGAGTCAACTATGGCTACACCTTC CAWSYGVNYGYTF
TRBJ2-5 - - TRBV30 TGTGCCTGGACAATGTCGCAAGAGACCCAGTACTTC CAWTMSQETQYF
TRBJ2-7 - few TRBV9 TGTGCCAGCAGCGTAGGACGGTTGGGCGAGCAGTACTTC CASSVGRLGEQYF
TRBJ2-2 TRBD1 few TRBV30 TGTGCCTGGAGTAAGGGACAGGGCACCGGGGAGCTGTTTTTT CAWSKGQGTGELFF
TRBJ1-3 - - TRBV11-1 TGTGCCAGCAGCTTCGACTCGATGGCAGGTCAGAATTTT CASSFDSMAGQNF
TRBJ2-1 TRBD2 - TRBV4-3 TGCGCCAGCAGCCAAGTACCTAGCGGGAGCAATGAGCAGTTCTTC CASSQVPSGSNEQFF
TRBJ1-2 - few TRBV28 TGTGCCAGCAGTTTACAAAGGTTTGAGCCCATAATAGGCTACACCTTC CASSLQRFEPIIGYTF
TRBJ2-2 TRBD1 - TRBV7-9 TGTGCCAGCAGCTCAGGACAGGGGTTTTACACCGGGGAGCTGTTTTTT CASSSGQGFYTGELFF
TRBJ2-7 - - TRBV2 TGTGCCAGCAGTGAGGTGGGCTACGAGCAGTACTTC CASSEVGYEQYF